Listed below are T cell receptor beta chains from one sample, sequenced in a study of regulatory T cells in long-lasting Graves disease. TCRdb ran MiXCR on the multiplex PCR reads and lists one entry per CDR3 protein. The sample lists 350,000 to 500,000 distinct CDR3 sequences, roughly 15% occurring once. This sample was shared with a second study, whose subject was T cells in Graves' hyperthyroidism and ophthalmopathy.

This material consisted of peripheral blood mononuclear cells (PBMCs), taken at new diagnosis, from a patient treated with antithyroid drugs. The receptors derive from a woman between 18 and 29 years old with Graves disease. Both conserved end residues are part of each CDR3. D genes are given only for firm matches. Expanded clones get a size class; other rows say once, few or many, or leave the size out.

D gene | J gene | clone size | V gene | CDR3 protein | CDR3 DNA
. | TRBJ2-1 | . | TRBV20-1 | CSARTAKWPAHNEQFF | TGCAGTGCTAGAACCGCAAAGTGGCCCGCCCACAATGAGCAGTTCTTC
TRBD2 | TRBJ2-1 | many | TRBV6-5 | CASSYPRNSGSSYNEQFF | TGTGCCAGCAGTTACCCGAGAAATAGCGGGAGTTCCTACAATGAGCAGTTCTTC
. | TRBJ1-1 | many | TRBV20-1 | CSAKGWGTTEAFF | TGCAGTGCTAAAGGGTGGGGGACCACTGAAGCTTTCTTT
TRBD2 | TRBJ2-3 | many | TRBV7-2 | CASSSQAGGTDTQYF | TGTGCCAGCAGCTCACAAGCGGGAGGGACAGATACGCAGTATTTT
. | TRBJ1-4 | many | TRBV27 | CASSLSALGRANEKLFF | TGTGCCAGCAGTTTATCGGCATTGGGTAGGGCTAATGAAAAACTGTTTTTT
TRBD2 | TRBJ2-7 | few | TRBV7-2 | CASSLGALRLAGEWSRYEQYF | TGTGCCAGCAGCTTAGGGGCTTTGAGACTAGCGGGAGAATGGAGTAGGTACGAGCAGTACTTC
TRBD1 | TRBJ2-7 | many | TRBV30 | CAWSARIGTGGRLEQYF | TGTGCCTGGAGCGCAAGGATCGGGACAGGGGGCAGGTTAGAGCAGTACTTC
. | TRBJ1-2 | few | TRBV28 | CASSSGPNYGYTF | TGTGCCAGCAGTTCCGGGCCGAACTATGGCTACACCTTC
. | TRBJ2-5 | . | TRBV6-5 | CASSLPGLQETQYF | TGTGCCAGCAGTTTACCGGGGCTCCAAGAGACCCAGTACTTC
. | TRBJ2-5 | few | TRBV7-2 | CASSLSRVETQYF | TGTGCCAGCAGCTTATCTCGCGTTGAGACCCAGTACTTC